This T cell receptor (beta chain) originates from a study of cytomegalovirus exposure and HLA in healthy donors. This clone was found once. The antigen is undetermined. Unmatched junction bases numbered 6, after V lost 6 bases and J lost 3 bases. The CDR3 runs 15 residues. Germline CDR1 reads MNHEY; CDR2 reads SVGAGI. A multiplex PCR was run with 60 Vbeta primers and 13 Jbeta primers. Method: immunoSEQ multiplex PCR; TCRdb's copy keeps in-frame clones and lacks some. Here the sample spans 95,000 to 150,000 clones, 10% being singletons. Study-wide points: The study carried out a later analysis of TCR beta sequences. It associated approximately 17,000 of them with specific HLA alleles at a false discovery rate of 0.05. High sensitivity and specificity were reportedly achieved when the classifier diagnosed cytomegalovirus status. The availability of immune exposure information extended only to CMV serostatus. Some TCR beta chains (more than 150 of them) were listed as cytomegalovirus-associated.

The specimen sequenced was PBMCs. The sequence derives from a woman between 18 and 30 years old in good health and CMV-seropositive. The chain is built from TRBV6-5 and TRBJ2-1; 9 nucleotides agree with TRBD2. CDR3 region: CASRIAGDFYNEQFF. The CDR3 DNA sequence: TGTGCCAGCAGGATAGCGGGAGATTTCTACAATGAGCAGTTCTTC.